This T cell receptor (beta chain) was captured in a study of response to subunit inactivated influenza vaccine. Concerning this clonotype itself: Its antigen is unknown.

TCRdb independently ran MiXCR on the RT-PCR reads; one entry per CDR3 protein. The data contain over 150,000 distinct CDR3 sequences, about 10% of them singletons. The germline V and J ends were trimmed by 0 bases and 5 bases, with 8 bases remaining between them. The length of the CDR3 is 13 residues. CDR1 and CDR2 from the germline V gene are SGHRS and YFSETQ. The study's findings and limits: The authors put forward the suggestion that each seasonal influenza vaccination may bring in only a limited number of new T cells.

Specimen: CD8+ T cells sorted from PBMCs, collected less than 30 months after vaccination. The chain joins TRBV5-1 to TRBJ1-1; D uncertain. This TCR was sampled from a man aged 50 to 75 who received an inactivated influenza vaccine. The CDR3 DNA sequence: TGCGCCAGCAGCTTGGGAGTTGAAACTGAAGCTTTCTTT. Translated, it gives CASSLGVETEAFF. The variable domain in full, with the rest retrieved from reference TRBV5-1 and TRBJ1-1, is KAGVTQTPRYLIKTRGQQVTLSCSPISGHRSVSWYQQTPGQGLQFLFEYFSETQRNKGNFPGRFSGRQFSNSRSEMNVSTLELGDSALYLCASSLGVETEAFFGQGTRLTVV.